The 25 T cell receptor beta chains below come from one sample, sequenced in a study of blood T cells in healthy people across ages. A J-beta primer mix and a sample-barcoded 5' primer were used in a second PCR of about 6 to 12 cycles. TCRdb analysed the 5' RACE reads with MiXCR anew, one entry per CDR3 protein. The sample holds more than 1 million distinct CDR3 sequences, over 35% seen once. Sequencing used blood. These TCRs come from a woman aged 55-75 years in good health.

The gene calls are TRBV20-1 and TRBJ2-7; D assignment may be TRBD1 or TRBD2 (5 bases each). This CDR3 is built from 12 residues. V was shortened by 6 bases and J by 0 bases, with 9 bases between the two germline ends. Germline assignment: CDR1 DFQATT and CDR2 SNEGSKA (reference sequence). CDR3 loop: CSAGTPSYEQYF. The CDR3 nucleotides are TGCAGTGCCGGGACGCCCTCCTACGAGCAGTACTTC.

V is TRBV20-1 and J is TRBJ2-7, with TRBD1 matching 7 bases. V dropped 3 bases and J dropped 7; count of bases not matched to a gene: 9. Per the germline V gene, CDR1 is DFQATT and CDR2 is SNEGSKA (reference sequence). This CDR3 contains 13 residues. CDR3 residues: CSASSGGLGEQYF. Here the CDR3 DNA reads TGCAGTGCTAGCTCAGGGGGTCTGGGGGAGCAGTACTTC.

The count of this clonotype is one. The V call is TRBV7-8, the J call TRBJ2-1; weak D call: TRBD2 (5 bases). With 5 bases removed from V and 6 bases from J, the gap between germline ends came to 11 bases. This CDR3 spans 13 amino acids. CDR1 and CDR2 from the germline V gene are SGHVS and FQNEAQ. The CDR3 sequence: CASSGSFGNEQFF. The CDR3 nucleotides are TGTGCCAGCAGCGGGAGCTTCGGCAATGAGCAGTTCTTC. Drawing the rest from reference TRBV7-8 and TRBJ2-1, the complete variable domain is GAGVSQSPRYKVAKRGQDVALRCDPISGHVSLFWYQQALGQGPEFLTYFQNEAQLDKSGLPSDRFFAERPEGSVSTLKIQRTQQEDSAVYLCASSGSFGNEQFFGPGTRLTVL.

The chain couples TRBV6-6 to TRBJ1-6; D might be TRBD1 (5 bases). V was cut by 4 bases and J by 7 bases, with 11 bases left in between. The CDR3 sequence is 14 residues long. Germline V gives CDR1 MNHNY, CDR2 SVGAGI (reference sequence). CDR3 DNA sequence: TGTGCCAGCAGTTGGGACCCACTCAATTCACCCCTCCACTTT. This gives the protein CASSWDPLNSPLHF.

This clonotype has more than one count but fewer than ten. The CDR3 loop reads CASSHGGQGSGANVLTF. CDR3 sequence (DNA): TGTGCCAGCAGCCACGGCGGGCAGGGCTCTGGGGCCAACGTCCTGACTTTC. The chain uses TRBV7-9 and TRBJ2-6; D tentatively reads TRBD1 or TRBD2 (5 bases each). Trimming took 5 bases from V and 0 from J, leaving 14 bases between them. The CDR3 loop spans 17 amino acids. Germline CDR1 reads SEHNR; CDR2 reads FQNEAQ (reference sequence).

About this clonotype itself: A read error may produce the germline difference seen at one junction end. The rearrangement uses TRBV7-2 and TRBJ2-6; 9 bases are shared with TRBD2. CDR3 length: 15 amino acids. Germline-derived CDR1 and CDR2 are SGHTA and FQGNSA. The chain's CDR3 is CANSGGKGGANVLTF. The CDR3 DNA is TGTGCCAACAGCGGGGGGAAAGGTGGGGCCAACGTCCTGACTTTC.

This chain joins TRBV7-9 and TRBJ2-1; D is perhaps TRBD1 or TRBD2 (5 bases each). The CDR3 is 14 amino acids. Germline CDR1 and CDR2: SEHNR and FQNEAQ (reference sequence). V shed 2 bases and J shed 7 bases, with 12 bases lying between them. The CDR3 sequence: CASSLQGGRNEQFF. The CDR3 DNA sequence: TGTGCCAGCAGCTTACAGGGTGGGAGAAATGAGCAGTTCTTC.

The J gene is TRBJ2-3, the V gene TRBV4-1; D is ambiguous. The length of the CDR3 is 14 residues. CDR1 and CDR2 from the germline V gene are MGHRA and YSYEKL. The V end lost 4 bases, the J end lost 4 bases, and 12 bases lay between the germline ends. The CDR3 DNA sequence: TGCGCCAGCAGCCCCCTAACACGGCCAGATACGCAGTATTTT. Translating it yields CASSPLTRPDTQYF.

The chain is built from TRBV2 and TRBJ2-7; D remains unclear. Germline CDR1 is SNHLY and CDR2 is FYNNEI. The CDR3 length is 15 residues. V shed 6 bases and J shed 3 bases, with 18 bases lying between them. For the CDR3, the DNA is TGTGCCAGCAGCCCATTTATCGACAACGTCTACGAGCAGTACTTC. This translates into CASSPFIDNVYEQYF.

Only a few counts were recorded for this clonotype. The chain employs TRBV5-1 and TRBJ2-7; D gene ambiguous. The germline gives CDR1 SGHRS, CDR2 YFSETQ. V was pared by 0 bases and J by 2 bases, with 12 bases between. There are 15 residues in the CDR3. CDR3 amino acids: CASSLGSTKAYEQYF. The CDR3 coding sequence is TGCGCCAGCAGCTTGGGCTCGACGAAAGCCTACGAGCAGTACTTC. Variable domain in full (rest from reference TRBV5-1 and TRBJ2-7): KAGVTQTPRYLIKTRGQQVTLSCSPISGHRSVSWYQQTPGQGLQFLFEYFSETQRNKGNFPGRFSGRQFSNSRSEMNVSTLELGDSALYLCASSLGSTKAYEQYFGPGTRLTVT.

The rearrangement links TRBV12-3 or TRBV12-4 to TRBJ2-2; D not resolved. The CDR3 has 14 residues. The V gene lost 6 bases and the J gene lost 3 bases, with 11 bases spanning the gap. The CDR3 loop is CASSRNRYTGELFF. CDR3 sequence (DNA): TGTGCCAGCAGCCGTAACAGATACACCGGGGAGCTGTTTTTT.

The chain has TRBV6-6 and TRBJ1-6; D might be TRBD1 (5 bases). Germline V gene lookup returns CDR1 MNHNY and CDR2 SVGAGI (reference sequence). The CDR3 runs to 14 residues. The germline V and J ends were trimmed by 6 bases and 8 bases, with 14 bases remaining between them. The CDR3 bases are TGTGCCAGCAGCCTCAGGGCGCGGGATTCACCCCTCCACTTT. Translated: CASSLRARDSPLHF.

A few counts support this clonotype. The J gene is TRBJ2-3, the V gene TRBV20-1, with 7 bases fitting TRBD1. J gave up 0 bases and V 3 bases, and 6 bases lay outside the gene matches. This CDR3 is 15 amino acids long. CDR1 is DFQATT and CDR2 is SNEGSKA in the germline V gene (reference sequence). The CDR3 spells CSASPPTGSTDTQYF. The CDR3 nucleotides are TGCAGTGCTAGCCCCCCGACAGGGAGCACAGATACGCAGTATTTT.

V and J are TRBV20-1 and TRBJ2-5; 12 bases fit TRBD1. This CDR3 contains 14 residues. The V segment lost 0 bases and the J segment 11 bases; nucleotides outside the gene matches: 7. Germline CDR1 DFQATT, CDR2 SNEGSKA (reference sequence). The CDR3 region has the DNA TGCAGTGCTAGAGATCGGGACAGGGGGCTTGGGCAGTACTTC. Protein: CSARDRDRGLGQYF.

CDR3 in DNA: TGTGCCACCAGCAGCTTGACAGAACTAGGTGAAAAACTGTTTTTT. Protein product: CATSSLTELGEKLFF. V is TRBV15 and J is TRBJ1-4; D perhaps matches TRBD1 (5 bases). CDR3 size: 15 residues. CDR1 and CDR2 (germline): LNHNV, YYDKDF (reference sequence). Trimming left V 3 bases short and J 7 bases short, with 15 bases between.

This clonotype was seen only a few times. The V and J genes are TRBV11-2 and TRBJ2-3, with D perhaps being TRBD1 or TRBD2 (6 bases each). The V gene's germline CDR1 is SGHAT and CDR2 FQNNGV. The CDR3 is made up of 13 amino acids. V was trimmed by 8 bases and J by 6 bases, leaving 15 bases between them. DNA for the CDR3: TGTGCCAGCTCGCCTCCGGGGGCTGATACGCAGTATTTT. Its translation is CASSPPGADTQYF.

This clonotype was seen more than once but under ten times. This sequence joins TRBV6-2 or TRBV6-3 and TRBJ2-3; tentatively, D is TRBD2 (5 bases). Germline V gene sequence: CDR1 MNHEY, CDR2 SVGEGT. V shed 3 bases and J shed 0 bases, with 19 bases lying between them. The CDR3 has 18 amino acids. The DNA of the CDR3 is TGTGCCAGCAGTTATAATATCCCTAGCAGAACTAGCACAGATACGCAGTATTTT. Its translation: CASSYNIPSRTSTDTQYF.

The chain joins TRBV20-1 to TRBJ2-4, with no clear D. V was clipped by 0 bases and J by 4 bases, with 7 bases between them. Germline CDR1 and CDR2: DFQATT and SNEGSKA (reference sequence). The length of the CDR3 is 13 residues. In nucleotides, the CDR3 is TGCAGTGCTAGAGATCCTCCTAAAAACATTCAGTACTTC. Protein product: CSARDPPKNIQYF.

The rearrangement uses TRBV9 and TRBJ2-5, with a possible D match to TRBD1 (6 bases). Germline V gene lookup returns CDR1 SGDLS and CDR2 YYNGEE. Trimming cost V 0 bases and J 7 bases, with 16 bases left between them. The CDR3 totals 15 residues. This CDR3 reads CASSVGQGSPVTQYF. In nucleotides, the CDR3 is TGTGCCAGCAGCGTAGGTCAGGGGTCCCCTGTGACCCAGTACTTC.

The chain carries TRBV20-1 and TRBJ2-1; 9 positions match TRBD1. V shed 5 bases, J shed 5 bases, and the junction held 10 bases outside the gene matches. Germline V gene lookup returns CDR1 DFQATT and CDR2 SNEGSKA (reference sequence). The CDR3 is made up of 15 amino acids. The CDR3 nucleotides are TGCAGTGCTGCCTCCGGGACAGGGCTCAACAATGAGCAGTTCTTC. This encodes CSAASGTGLNNEQFF.

The DNA of the CDR3 is TGTGCCACCAGCAGAGATATTGGGAGACTAGCGGCCCCCTCGTACTTC. Translating it yields CATSRDIGRLAAPSYF. The chain employs TRBV15 and TRBJ2-5, with 9 bases lining up with TRBD2. In germline, CDR1 is LNHNV, CDR2 YYDKDF (reference sequence). CDR3 length: 16 amino acids. V shed 0 bases and J 13 bases; nucleotides not matched to a gene: 15.

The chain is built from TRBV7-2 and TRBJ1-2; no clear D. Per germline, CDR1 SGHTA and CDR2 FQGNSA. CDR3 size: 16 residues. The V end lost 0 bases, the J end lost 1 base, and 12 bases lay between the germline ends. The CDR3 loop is CASSLAIGRRNYGYTF. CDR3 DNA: TGTGCCAGCAGCTTAGCGATCGGCAGGCGTAACTATGGCTACACCTTC.

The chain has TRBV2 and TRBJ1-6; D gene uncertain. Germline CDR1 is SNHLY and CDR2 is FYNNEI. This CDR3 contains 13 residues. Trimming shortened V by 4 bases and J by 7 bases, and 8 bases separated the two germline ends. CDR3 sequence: CASSVDGNSPLHF. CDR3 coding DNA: TGTGCCAGCAGTGTGGATGGGAATTCACCCCTCCACTTT.

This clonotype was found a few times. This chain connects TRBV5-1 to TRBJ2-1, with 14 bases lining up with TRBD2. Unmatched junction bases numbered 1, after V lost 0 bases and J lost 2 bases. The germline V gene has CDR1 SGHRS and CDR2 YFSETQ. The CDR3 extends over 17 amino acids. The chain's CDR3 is CASSLATSGRAYNEQFF. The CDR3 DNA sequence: TGCGCCAGCAGCTTGGCGACTAGCGGGAGGGCCTACAATGAGCAGTTCTTC.

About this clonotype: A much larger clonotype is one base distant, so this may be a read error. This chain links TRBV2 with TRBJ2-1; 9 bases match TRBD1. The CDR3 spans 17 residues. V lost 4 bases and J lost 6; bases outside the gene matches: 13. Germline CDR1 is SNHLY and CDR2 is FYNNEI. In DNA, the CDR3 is TGTGCCAGCAGTGGACAACCGGGACAGGGAGTGTGCAATGAGCAGTTCTTC. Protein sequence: CASSGQPGQGVCNEQFF.